One and the same sample provided the 18 T cell receptor beta chains below, sequenced in a study of OX40 agonist ivuxolimab in advanced cancers. Sequenced by immunoSEQ multiplex PCR; TCRdb stores in-frame clones only, minus some. The sample records fewer than 200,000 clones, 94% being singletons. Sample: CD4+ or CD8+ T cells sorted from blood, taken in a trial of the OX40 agonist ivuxolimab. These receptors were taken from an adult with an advanced solid tumor such as melanoma, head and neck, liver or kidney cancer.

The chain joins TRBV10-3 to TRBJ1-1; tentatively, D is TRBD1 (5 bases). V dropped 7 bases and J dropped 1 base, with 13 bases sitting between them. Germline V gives CDR1 ENHRY, CDR2 SYGVKD. The CDR3 contains 14 residues. Here the CDR3 reads CAITGGSGNTEAFF. The CDR3 DNA follows: TGTGCCATCACCGGGGGTTCGGGGAACACTGAAGCTTTCTTT.

This sequence joins TRBV10-3 and TRBJ2-7, with 12 bases that match TRBD1. V lost 11 bases to trimming and J lost 6 bases; unmatched junction nucleotides: 11. This CDR3 spans 14 amino acids. The V gene's germline CDR1 is ENHRY and CDR2 SYGVKD. The CDR3 DNA reads as TGTGCCTCTCACCGGGGACAGGGGGCGGGCGAGCAGTACTTC. This codes for CASHRGQGAGEQYF.

The CDR3 bases are TGTGCCAGCAAACGACTAGCGGGAGCGGGGGATACGCAGTATTTT. It codes for CASKRLAGAGDTQYF. This rearrangement joins TRBV2 to TRBJ2-3; 12 positions agree with TRBD2. The V gene's germline CDR1 is SNHLY and CDR2 FYNNEI. The CDR3 covers 15 residues. V shed 7 bases, J shed 6 bases, and the junction held 8 bases outside the gene matches.

The chain carries TRBV7-9 and TRBJ1-5, with 9 bases fitting TRBD1. Germline CDR1 is SEHNR and CDR2 is FQNEAQ (reference sequence). Trimming removed 1 base from V and 4 bases from J; junction bases left unmatched: 5. The length of the CDR3 is 16 residues. Here the CDR3 reads CASSLEAGTGNQPQHF. The CDR3 coding sequence is TGTGCCAGCAGCTTAGAGGCCGGGACAGGGAATCAGCCCCAGCATTTT.

V usage is TRBV6-5 and J usage is TRBJ2-7, with 8 bases that match TRBD2. CDR3 length: 14 residues. V was clipped by 6 bases and J by 4 bases; unmatched bases: 8. Germline assignment: CDR1 MNHEY and CDR2 SVGAGI. The CDR3 spells CASSRPGLGYEQYF. In nucleotides, the CDR3 is TGTGCCAGCAGCCGGCCGGGACTAGGTTACGAGCAGTACTTC.

This chain connects TRBV28 to TRBJ1-5; a possible D gene is TRBD1 (5 bases). Germline V gene lookup returns CDR1 MDHEN and CDR2 SYDVKM. V gave up 8 bases and J gave up 5 bases, with 13 bases separating them. The CDR3 is 13 amino acids. In DNA, the CDR3 is TGTGCCAGCCGGGAGGGGAGGTATCAGCCCCAGCATTTT. Amino acid sequence: CASREGRYQPQHF.

As regards this clone: At the DNA level, this CDR3 is encoded by other sequences in the same sample as well. V is TRBV18 and J is TRBJ2-1, with TRBD2 identical over 16 bases. CDR1 and CDR2 from the germline V gene are KGHSH and LQKENI. CDR3 length equals 15 residues. The junction had 0 bases not matched to a gene; V was cut back by 3 bases and J by 7 bases. Here the CDR3 DNA reads TGTGCCAGCTCACCGGGACTAGCGGGGGGGAATGAGCAGTTCTTC. This codes for CASSPGLAGGNEQFF.

J is TRBJ1-1 and V is TRBV7-9; possibly TRBD1 for D (6 bases). This CDR3 is 15 amino acids long. Trimming removed 4 bases at V and 4 bases at J, with 16 bases between. The V gene's germline CDR1 is SEHNR and CDR2 FQNEAQ (reference sequence). DNA of the CDR3: TGTGCCAGCAGCTCTAGAAGGGGGGTAAGCACTGAAGCTTTCTTT. It translates to CASSSRRGVSTEAFF.

The J gene is TRBJ1-5, the V gene TRBV11-2; D is ambiguous. The V and J ends lost 5 bases and 1 base respectively, with 9 bases between them. The length of the CDR3 is 14 residues. Per germline, CDR1 SGHAT and CDR2 FQNNGV. This CDR3 reads CASSPWGSNQPQHF. The CDR3 DNA follows: TGTGCCAGCAGCCCCTGGGGAAGCAATCAGCCCCAGCATTTT. The full variable domain, its missing parts supplied by reference TRBV11-2 and TRBJ1-5, is EAGVAQSPRYKIIEKRQSVAFWCNPISGHATLYWYQQILGQGPKLLIQFQNNGVVDDSQLPKDRFSAERLKGVDSTLKIQPAKLEDSAVYLCASSPWGSNQPQHFGDGTRLSIL.

The chain couples TRBV18 to TRBJ1-2; tentatively, D is TRBD1 (6 bases). Germline values: CDR1 KGHSH, CDR2 LQKENI. This CDR3 is built from 19 residues. The V gene lost 3 bases and the J gene lost 4 bases, with 27 bases spanning the gap. The CDR3 coding sequence is TGTGCCAGCTCACCCTTGGGGACCGCCCAGGGGCCCCTAGGCTATGGCTACACCTTC. It encodes CASSPLGTAQGPLGYGYTF.

As to this clone: Since the CDR3 does not end with the conserved phenylalanine or tryptophan, this likely comes from a read error. The rearrangement uses TRBV18 and TRBJ1-2, with TRBD1 matching 7 bases. Trimming removed 5 bases from V and 7 bases from J; junction bases left unmatched: 10. Germline CDR1 reads KGHSH; CDR2 reads LQKENI. This CDR3 has 14 amino acids. CDR3 sequence (DNA): TGTGCCAGCTCAAGTCCCGGGACAGCAGCTGGCTACACCCTC. Amino acids: CASSSPGTAAGYTL.

The gene calls are TRBV27 and TRBJ1-3, with 9 bases that match TRBD1. V was pared by 8 bases and J by 7 bases, with 6 bases of the junction left unmatched. Germline-derived CDR1 and CDR2 are MNHEY and SMNVEV (reference sequence). The CDR3 extends over 13 amino acids. This CDR3 reads CASRSTGGNTIYF. The CDR3 DNA sequence: TGTGCCAGCCGCTCGACAGGGGGGAACACCATATATTTT.

This chain connects TRBV5-7 to TRBJ1-1, with 8 positions matching TRBD1. TRBV5-7 is an ORF for which the function is uncertain. The J segment lost 3 bases and the V segment lost 1 base, leaving 14 bases of the junction unmatched. The CDR3 has 18 residues. The CDR3 DNA reads as TGTGCCAGCAGCTTGTCGGACAGGGACGGGCAGACCGACACTGAAGCTTTCTTT. Translated: CASSLSDRDGQTDTEAFF.

J is TRBJ2-5 and V is TRBV4-2; D gene uncertain. This CDR3 is 15 amino acids long. Germline CDR1 is LGHNA and CDR2 is YNFKEQ. The V and J ends lost 1 base and 2 bases respectively, with 11 bases between them. The CDR3 protein is CASSQGQGSQETQYF. CDR3 bases: TGTGCCAGCAGCCAAGGGCAAGGCAGTCAAGAGACCCAGTACTTC.

This chain links TRBV5-1 with TRBJ2-7; 8 bases agree with TRBD1. Germline V gene lookup returns CDR1 SGHRS and CDR2 YFSETQ. V dropped 6 bases and J dropped 5; count of bases not matched to a gene: 7. This CDR3 region has 13 residues. This CDR3 reads CASNSGQDHEQYF. Written as DNA, the CDR3 is TGCGCCAGCAACTCGGGACAGGACCACGAGCAGTACTTC.

CDR3: CATSPRRSYGYTF. The CDR3 coding sequence is TGTGCCACCAGCCCTCGACGGAGCTATGGCTACACCTTC. The chain is built from TRBV15 and TRBJ1-2; D remains unclear. Germline CDR1 LNHNV, CDR2 YYDKDF (reference sequence). Trimming removed 5 bases at V and 4 bases at J, with 11 bases between. CDR3 length equals 13 residues.

The chain is built from TRBV9 and TRBJ2-1; 7 bases line up with TRBD2. CDR1 SGDLS and CDR2 YYNGEE come from the germline V gene. CDR3 length equals 16 residues. J was trimmed by 0 bases and V by 3 bases; bases with no gene match: 6. The chain's CDR3 is CASSGPGGSSYNEQFF. CDR3 nucleotide sequence: TGTGCCAGCAGCGGCCCCGGCGGGAGCTCCTACAATGAGCAGTTCTTC.

This chain connects TRBV4-3 to TRBJ1-6; maybe TRBD1 (5 bases). Trimming removed 3 bases at V and 6 bases at J, with 15 bases between. Germline assignment: CDR1 LGHNA and CDR2 YSLEER. The CDR3 consists of 16 residues. The CDR3 protein is CASSQGRIDFNSPLHF. CDR3 DNA: TGCGCCAGCAGCCAGGGACGGATTGATTTTAATTCACCCCTCCACTTT.